This is a list of T cell receptor beta chains from one sample in a study of siplizumab effects on memory and regulatory T cells. Using immunoSEQ multiplex PCR, the repertoire was profiled, and TCRdb retains in-frame clones only, with some absent. Of some 97,000 clones listed, around 93% are singletons. Sequenced: non-Treg CD4+ T cells sorted from blood. These receptors were taken from a human donor in good health. Each CDR3 is given with its conserved first and last residue. The D gene is left open where the match is weak. Size is omitted from some rows. Given values are once, few, many or a class for expanded clones.

CDR3 protein: CASSSASNQPQHF
CDR3 DNA: TGTGCCAGCAGTTCCGCTAGCAATCAGCCCCAGCATTTT
D gene: .
J gene: TRBJ1-5
clone size: .
V gene: TRBV6-6

CDR3 protein: CSVQAGSTNNEQFF
CDR3 DNA: TGCAGCGTTCAAGCGGGATCAACCAACAATGAGCAGTTCTTC
D gene: TRBD2
J gene: TRBJ2-1
clone size: .
V gene: TRBV29-1

CDR3 protein: CAWSVTRGGEKLFF
CDR3 DNA: TGTGCCTGGAGTGTAACCCGGGGTGGTGAAAAACTGTTTTTT
D gene: .
J gene: TRBJ1-4
clone size: .
V gene: TRBV30

CDR3 protein: CASSRGSEQPQHF
CDR3 DNA: TGTGCCAGCTCACGGGGGTCGGAACAGCCCCAGCATTTT
D gene: .
J gene: TRBJ1-5
clone size: few
V gene: TRBV2

CDR3 protein: CASSSDQGFETQYF
CDR3 DNA: TGTGCCAGCAGCTCTGACCAGGGATTTGAGACCCAGTACTTC
D gene: .
J gene: TRBJ2-5
clone size: .
V gene: TRBV7-9

CDR3 protein: CASSVALAGVETQYF
CDR3 DNA: TGTGCCAGCAGCGTAGCTCTAGCGGGAGTCGAGACCCAGTACTTC
D gene: TRBD2
J gene: TRBJ2-5
clone size: .
V gene: TRBV9

CDR3 protein: CASSQESQGRTQYF
CDR3 DNA: TGCGCCAGCAGCCAAGAGTCACAGGGTCGGACCCAGTACTTC
D gene: .
J gene: TRBJ2-5
clone size: .
V gene: TRBV4-1

CDR3 protein: CASTEGLGSYNEQFF
CDR3 DNA: TGCGCCAGCACGGAGGGTTTGGGCTCCTACAATGAGCAGTTCTTC
D gene: .
J gene: TRBJ2-1
clone size: .
V gene: TRBV5-1

CDR3 protein: CASSLGGATNEKLFF
CDR3 DNA: TGTGCCAGCAGCTTGGGAGGTGCAACTAATGAAAAACTGTTTTTT
D gene: .
J gene: TRBJ1-4
clone size: .
V gene: TRBV5-4

CDR3 protein: CASSALGQGTGNTIYF
CDR3 DNA: TGTGCCAGCAGCGCCCTGGGACAGGGTACTGGAAACACCATATATTTT
D gene: TRBD1
J gene: TRBJ1-3
clone size: .
V gene: TRBV9

CDR3 protein: CASTPRERSEQYF
CDR3 DNA: TGTGCCAGCACCCCCCGGGAACGAAGCGAGCAGTACTTC
D gene: .
J gene: TRBJ2-7
clone size: .
V gene: TRBV2

CDR3 protein: CASSSSGQETQYF
CDR3 DNA: TGTGCCAGCAGCTCGAGCGGCCAAGAGACCCAGTACTTC
D gene: .
J gene: TRBJ2-5
clone size: .
V gene: TRBV4-2

CDR3 protein: CASSVGGLSGNTIYF
CDR3 DNA: TGTGCCAGTAGTGTCGGGGGCCTATCTGGAAACACCATATATTTT
D gene: .
J gene: TRBJ1-3
clone size: .
V gene: TRBV19

CDR3 protein: CASSSGPPRDYGYTF
CDR3 DNA: TGTGCCAGCAGTTCCGGGCCCCCCCGCGACTATGGCTACACCTTC
D gene: .
J gene: TRBJ1-2
clone size: .
V gene: TRBV6-1

CDR3 protein: CASSRMRGGTTEAFF
CDR3 DNA: TGTGCCAGCAGTAGGATGAGGGGGGGCACCACTGAAGCTTTCTTT
D gene: .
J gene: TRBJ1-1
clone size: .
V gene: TRBV11-2

CDR3 protein: CASSPPGSTNEKLFF
CDR3 DNA: TGCGCCAGCAGCCCGCCAGGCAGTACTAATGAAAAACTGTTTTTT
D gene: .
J gene: TRBJ1-4
clone size: .
V gene: TRBV4-1

CDR3 protein: CAISESSYEQYF
CDR3 DNA: TGTGCCATCAGTGAGTCTAGTTACGAGCAGTACTTC
D gene: .
J gene: TRBJ2-7
clone size: once
V gene: TRBV10-3

CDR3 protein: CATLYRGWRDTEAFF
CDR3 DNA: TGTGCCACCCTATACAGGGGCTGGAGAGACACTGAAGCTTTCTTT
D gene: TRBD1
J gene: TRBJ1-1
clone size: .
V gene: TRBV6-1

CDR3 protein: CASSSVVGNLNSGNTIYF
CDR3 DNA: TGTGCCAGCTCATCGGTCGTGGGGAACTTAAACTCTGGAAACACCATATATTTT
D gene: .
J gene: TRBJ1-3
clone size: .
V gene: TRBV18

CDR3 protein: CASSRFSYYEQYF
CDR3 DNA: TGCGCCAGCAGTCGTTTCAGCTATTACGAGCAGTACTTC
D gene: .
J gene: TRBJ2-7
clone size: .
V gene: TRBV23-1

CDR3 protein: CASSGDTGVATEAFF
CDR3 DNA: TGTGCCAGCAGTGGGGACACAGGGGTTGCGACTGAAGCTTTCTTT
D gene: TRBD1
J gene: TRBJ1-1
clone size: few
V gene: TRBV2

CDR3 protein: CASSLAVREGLLEQYF
CDR3 DNA: TGTGCCAGCAGCTTAGCGGTTCGGGAGGGCCTACTCGAGCAGTACTTC
D gene: TRBD2
J gene: TRBJ2-7
clone size: once
V gene: TRBV7-8

CDR3 protein: CASSSVRERTDTQYF
CDR3 DNA: TGTGCCAGCAGTAGTGTGCGGGAGAGAACAGATACGCAGTATTTT
D gene: TRBD2
J gene: TRBJ2-3
clone size: .
V gene: TRBV2

CDR3 protein: CASSQSKGLADSYEQYF
CDR3 DNA: TGCGCCAGCAGCCAATCCAAGGGACTAGCGGATTCCTACGAGCAGTACTTC
D gene: TRBD2
J gene: TRBJ2-7
clone size: once
V gene: TRBV4-1

CDR3 protein: CASSSGTGINEQFF
CDR3 DNA: TGCGCCAGCAGCTCCGGGACAGGGATAAATGAGCAGTTCTTC
D gene: TRBD1
J gene: TRBJ2-1
clone size: .
V gene: TRBV5-1

CDR3 protein: CAISEMSGNTIYF
CDR3 DNA: TGTGCCATCAGTGAAATGAGTGGAAACACCATATATTTT
D gene: .
J gene: TRBJ1-3
clone size: .
V gene: TRBV10-3

CDR3 protein: CASTFRGLATEAFF
CDR3 DNA: TGTGCCAGTACTTTCCGCGGGCTGGCCACTGAAGCTTTCTTT
D gene: .
J gene: TRBJ1-1
clone size: .
V gene: TRBV19

CDR3 protein: CASSEAPLRSGRAGDTQYF
CDR3 DNA: TGTGCCAGCAGTGAAGCGCCCCTGAGGAGCGGGAGGGCCGGAGATACGCAGTATTTT
D gene: TRBD2
J gene: TRBJ2-3
clone size: .
V gene: TRBV2

CDR3 protein: CASSWTSSPQYF
CDR3 DNA: TGTGCCAGCAGCTGGACTAGTTCCCCGCAGTATTTT
D gene: TRBD2
J gene: TRBJ2-3
clone size: .
V gene: TRBV7-6

CDR3 protein: CASSPQGGAGYTF
CDR3 DNA: TGTGCCAGCAGTCCCCAGGGCGGGGCCGGCTACACCTTC
D gene: .
J gene: TRBJ1-2
clone size: once
V gene: TRBV6-5

CDR3 protein: CASSLGSGVSEAFF
CDR3 DNA: TGCGCCAGCAGCTTGGGGTCGGGAGTTTCAGAAGCTTTCTTT
D gene: .
J gene: TRBJ1-1
clone size: few
V gene: TRBV5-1

CDR3 protein: CASSVWSGRFMNEQFF
CDR3 DNA: TGTGCCAGCAGTGTATGGTCAGGGAGGTTTATGAATGAGCAGTTCTTC
D gene: .
J gene: TRBJ2-1
clone size: .
V gene: TRBV6-1

CDR3 protein: CASRTGVGNTIYF
CDR3 DNA: TGTGCCAGCAGGACAGGGGTGGGAAACACCATATATTTT
D gene: TRBD1
J gene: TRBJ1-3
clone size: .
V gene: TRBV6-1

CDR3 protein: CASSPDRAREQYF
CDR3 DNA: TGTGCCAGCAGCCCGGACAGGGCCCGCGAGCAGTACTTC
D gene: TRBD1
J gene: TRBJ2-7
clone size: .
V gene: TRBV11-2

CDR3 protein: CASATPRDRGGKLFF
CDR3 DNA: TGTGCCAGCGCCACGCCCCGGGACAGGGGGGGAAAACTGTTTTTT
D gene: TRBD1
J gene: TRBJ1-4
clone size: .
V gene: TRBV19

CDR3 protein: CASSVQGFTEAFF
CDR3 DNA: TGTGCCAGCAGCGTCCAGGGATTTACTGAAGCTTTCTTT
D gene: .
J gene: TRBJ1-1
clone size: .
V gene: TRBV9

CDR3 protein: CASSFPMGIDTQYF
CDR3 DNA: TGTGCCAGCAGCTTCCCGATGGGGATAGATACGCAGTATTTT
D gene: .
J gene: TRBJ2-3
clone size: .
V gene: TRBV7-6

CDR3 protein: CASSLNGASGMDTQYF
CDR3 DNA: TGCGCCAGCAGCCTCAACGGGGCTAGCGGGATGGATACGCAGTATTTT
D gene: TRBD2
J gene: TRBJ2-3
clone size: .
V gene: TRBV4-1

CDR3 protein: CASTGDLGQKNIQYF
CDR3 DNA: TGTGCCAGCACCGGGGACCTGGGCCAGAAAAACATTCAGTACTTC
D gene: .
J gene: TRBJ2-4
clone size: .
V gene: TRBV5-6

CDR3 protein: CASSAGLANHEQYF
CDR3 DNA: TGTGCCAGCAGTGCCGGACTAGCGAACCACGAGCAGTACTTC
D gene: TRBD2
J gene: TRBJ2-7
clone size: once
V gene: TRBV28

CDR3 protein: CASSTRTDSSTNEKLFF
CDR3 DNA: TGTGCCAGTAGTACGAGGACGGACAGTTCAACTAATGAAAAACTGTTTTTT
D gene: .
J gene: TRBJ1-4
clone size: once
V gene: TRBV19

CDR3 protein: CASSPDRGHREQYF
CDR3 DNA: TGTGCCAGCAGCCCGGACAGAGGCCACCGCGAGCAGTACTTC
D gene: .
J gene: TRBJ2-7
clone size: .
V gene: TRBV5-4

CDR3 protein: CASSQTVNSYNEQFF
CDR3 DNA: TGTGCCAGCAGCCAGACGGTGAATTCCTACAATGAGCAGTTCTTC
D gene: .
J gene: TRBJ2-1
clone size: .
V gene: TRBV7-2

CDR3 protein: CASTQLAGGDTQYF
CDR3 DNA: TGTGCCAGCACCCAACTAGCGGGAGGGGATACGCAGTATTTT
D gene: TRBD2
J gene: TRBJ2-3
clone size: .
V gene: TRBV9

CDR3 protein: CSVDEGLAGVEQYF
CDR3 DNA: TGCAGCGTTGATGAGGGACTAGCGGGAGTCGAGCAGTACTTC
D gene: TRBD2
J gene: TRBJ2-7
clone size: .
V gene: TRBV29-1

CDR3 protein: CASRHRVYEQYF
CDR3 DNA: TGTGCCAGCAGACACAGGGTCTACGAGCAGTACTTC
D gene: .
J gene: TRBJ2-7
clone size: .
V gene: TRBV7-4

CDR3 protein: CASSSLTGPYEQYF
CDR3 DNA: TGCGCCAGCAGCTCCCTAACAGGGCCCTACGAGCAGTACTTC
D gene: .
J gene: TRBJ2-7
clone size: .
V gene: TRBV5-1

CDR3 protein: CASSLGGIGGYTF
CDR3 DNA: TGTGCCAGCAGCCTGGGGGGTATCGGTGGCTACACCTTC
D gene: .
J gene: TRBJ1-2
clone size: once
V gene: TRBV5-4

CDR3 protein: CASSLTRQSDTQYF
CDR3 DNA: TGCGCCAGCAGCCTGACTCGGCAATCCGATACGCAGTATTTT
D gene: .
J gene: TRBJ2-3
clone size: .
V gene: TRBV5-1

CDR3 protein: CASSHSGSGDEQYF
CDR3 DNA: TGTGCCAGCAGCCATAGCGGGAGTGGAGACGAGCAGTACTTC
D gene: TRBD2
J gene: TRBJ2-7
clone size: .
V gene: TRBV5-4

CDR3 protein: CASSSVPGGQETQYF
CDR3 DNA: TGTGCCAGCAGCTCAGTCCCAGGAGGGCAAGAGACCCAGTACTTC
D gene: .
J gene: TRBJ2-5
clone size: .
V gene: TRBV7-6

CDR3 protein: CASRTSGDQETQYF
CDR3 DNA: TGTGCCAGCCGGACTAGCGGGGATCAAGAGACCCAGTACTTC
D gene: TRBD2
J gene: TRBJ2-5
clone size: once
V gene: TRBV10-3

CDR3 protein: CASSGKQTYEQYF
CDR3 DNA: TGTGCCAGCAGTGGGAAACAGACCTACGAGCAGTACTTC
D gene: .
J gene: TRBJ2-7
clone size: .
V gene: TRBV25-1

CDR3 protein: CASSLGDTYEQYF
CDR3 DNA: TGTGCCAGCAGTCTCGGGGATACCTACGAGCAGTACTTC
D gene: .
J gene: TRBJ2-7
clone size: .
V gene: TRBV28

CDR3 protein: CASSISRGVGSYNEQFF
CDR3 DNA: TGTGCCAGTAGTATCTCACGGGGGGTTGGTTCCTACAATGAGCAGTTCTTC
D gene: TRBD2
J gene: TRBJ2-1
clone size: .
V gene: TRBV19

CDR3 protein: CATADGGLGGYTF
CDR3 DNA: TGCGCCACGGCTGACGGGGGATTAGGTGGCTACACCTTC
D gene: .
J gene: TRBJ1-2
clone size: .
V gene: TRBV5-1

CDR3 protein: CASSPGLAGAAELFF
CDR3 DNA: TGTGCCAGCAGTCCGGGACTAGCGGGAGCGGCGGAGCTGTTTTTT
D gene: TRBD2
J gene: TRBJ2-2
clone size: .
V gene: TRBV7-3